The present TCR beta chain was sequenced within a study of blood T cell repertoires in COVID-19 (dated by TCRdb to about 2020). Regarding the study in general: Samples covering the acute and convalescent phases of COVID-19 were provided by collaborators in the United States, Italy and Spain. The material from the prospective study consisted of cDNA or gDNA derived from T cells, B-cell-depleted T cells, or PBMCs. Subjects who had been exposed to COVID-19, were actively infected with it, or had recovered from it provided the deeply sampled blood TCRbeta repertoires that made up the dataset. The repertoires were released in a freely available public database intended as a resource for research on the immune response to SARS-CoV-2. The samples were drawn from two sources: the first 160 participants of the ongoing ImmuneRACE study, and fewer than 1,500 subjects contributed by 6 global collaborators. The sample metadata nearly always contained a de-identified subject ID, COVID-19 status, age in years and sex. Where available, HLA class I and class II types were taken from metadata supplied by the sample provider and were not determined by assay-based typing. Overall study outcomes, separate from this receptor: The amount of clinical and demographic metadata varied by source and participant and was provided uncurated.

The germline V gene gives CDR1 as MNHEY and CDR2 as SVGAGI. From cysteine to phenylalanine, the CDR3 is 14 amino acids long. Only CDR3 DNA remains: 42 bases, in frame from the first base. About this clone itself: Its target antigen remains unknown. A junction boundary mismatches the germline segment, possibly from a read error.

TCRbeta CDR3 regions were amplified from genomic DNA using the immunoSEQ Assay, a bias-controlled multiplex PCR. In the source study's methods: Within the assay, amplification of reference gene primers was used to estimate how many nucleated cells each sample contained. To quantify the absolute abundance of each unique TCRbeta CDR3 rearrangement, sequence reads were collapsed and filtered. For each sample, productive Simpson clonality was calculated by taking the square root of Simpson's diversity index across productive rearrangements. TCRdb retrieved this table from immuneACCESS and kept in-frame rearrangements only. Not all clones are present; in checked studies, unresolved V genes account for under half, and no reason is known for the remainder. V and J calls and clone size are as listed in that table; D and trimming were resolved from the DNA. The sample table records some 290,000 clones; around 90% of these occur just once. The ten largest make up about 2.2% of the sample.

A second Seattle source provided samples from volunteer blood donors who had recovered from COVID-19. Each collaborating institution followed its own protocols to collect whole blood in K2EDTA tubes. Collaborator samples were shipped for TCRbeta analysis as frozen whole blood, isolated PBMCs, or DNA extracted from either sample type. This sequence uses TRBV6-5 and TRBJ1-1; 7 junctional bases match TRBD1. The sequencing sample was made of peripheral blood. This TCR was recovered from a woman aged 45-60 years who had recovered from COVID-19. The base sequence is TGTGCCAGCAGTCCGACAGGGTCGAACGCTGAAGCTTTCTTT. Its amino acids are CASSPTGSNAEAFF.